This paragraph covers one T cell receptor (beta chain) sequence. V was shortened by 4 bases and J by 4 bases, with 4 bases between the two germline ends. In germline, CDR1 is MNHEY, CDR2 SVGAGI. This CDR3 comprises 11 residues. 60 Vbeta and 13 Jbeta primers were used in PCR. TCRdb's copy holds only in-frame clones and misses some; the assay was immunoSEQ multiplex PCR. The sample holds 110,000 to 150,000 clones; less than 85% are singletons and the top ten take under 2.5%. This entry is derived from a study of cytomegalovirus exposure and HLA in healthy donors. The rearrangement links TRBV6-5 to TRBJ1-2; D unresolved. This clonotype was sampled from an older woman in good health and CMV-seropositive. The sample taken for sequencing was PBMCs. CDR3 DNA sequence: TGTGCCAGCAGTTCCCTCTATGGCTACACCTTC. It codes for CASSSLYGYTF.